The 7 T cell receptor beta chains below come from one sample, sequenced in a study of shared clonotypes between healthy human individuals. Method: immunoSEQ multiplex PCR; TCRdb's copy keeps in-frame clones and lacks some. The table includes nearly 2 million clones, roughly 94% detected once. Naive CD8 populations comprised CD45RO-negative cells positively selected for CCR7, excluding terminally differentiated effector memory CD45RA+ cells. The sample was naive CD8+ T cells sorted from blood. The receptors shown here come from a man between 18 and 35 years old in good health.

This chain joins TRBV4-1 and TRBJ1-6; weak D call: TRBD1 (6 bases). CDR3 length: 16 amino acids. Germline CDR1 reads MGHRA; CDR2 reads YSYEKL. V lost 1 base and J lost 8, with 15 bases in between. CDR3: CASSQVGGGIDSPLHF. Here the CDR3 DNA reads TGCGCCAGCAGCCAAGTAGGAGGGGGGATAGATTCACCCCTCCACTTT.

This rearrangement joins TRBV6-6 to TRBJ2-3, with no clear D. Germline V gene data show CDR1 as MNHNY and CDR2 as SVGAGI (reference sequence). The CDR3 spans 12 residues. V was cut by 7 bases and J by 6 bases, with 11 bases left in between. The CDR3 protein is CASTHQTDTQYF. The CDR3 nucleotides read TGTGCCAGCACCCACCAAACGGATACGCAGTATTTT.

The chain recombines TRBV5-4 with TRBJ1-4, with 7 bases fitting TRBD1. Germline lookup yields CDR1 SGHNT and CDR2 YYREEE (reference sequence). The CDR3 consists of 16 residues. Germline trimming cut 4 bases from V and 3 bases from J; bases unmatched to any gene: 9. The CDR3 coding sequence is TGTGCCAGCAGCATTCGAGACAGGGAGGCTAATGAAAAACTGTTTTTT. Amino acids: CASSIRDREANEKLFF.

This chain joins TRBV19 and TRBJ1-6; a possible D gene is TRBD1 (6 bases). The CDR3 contains 20 residues. Deletions cut 5 bases from V and 4 bases from J, with 27 bases between. Germline V gene lookup returns CDR1 LNHDA and CDR2 SQIVND (reference sequence). The CDR3 DNA reads TGTGCCAGTAGTCCCCCCTGGGGGCCCCGAGAAGAACCGTATAATTCACCCCTCCACTTT. It is translated as CASSPPWGPREEPYNSPLHF.

The V and J genes are TRBV11-2 and TRBJ1-1; TRBD1 agrees at 9 bases. The CDR3 loop spans 14 amino acids. V shed 4 bases, J shed 4 bases, and the junction held 4 bases outside the gene matches. The V gene's germline CDR1 is SGHAT and CDR2 FQNNGV. The CDR3 spells CASSSRQGVTEAFF. CDR3 nucleotide sequence: TGTGCCAGCAGCTCAAGACAGGGGGTCACTGAAGCTTTCTTT.

The rearrangement joins TRBV7-9 to TRBJ2-7; D tentatively fits TRBD1 or TRBD2 (5 bases each). Germline lookup yields CDR1 SEHNR and CDR2 FQNEAQ (reference sequence). Trimming took off 1 base at V and 3 bases at J, with 7 bases between the two ends. The CDR3 consists of 13 residues. This CDR3 is CASSLGDDYEQYF. The CDR3 DNA reads as TGTGCCAGCAGCTTAGGGGACGACTACGAGCAGTACTTC.

The genes are TRBV12-5 and TRBJ2-7; possible D gene TRBD1, 5 bases. This CDR3 has 14 residues. Per the germline V gene, CDR1 is LGHNT and CDR2 is FRNRAP. Trimming took 2 bases from V and 2 from J, leaving 10 bases between them. CDR3 region: CASGLPRTPYEQYF. The DNA of the CDR3 is TGTGCTAGTGGTTTGCCCCGGACACCCTACGAGCAGTACTTC.